The clone carrying this T cell receptor beta chain appeared once. Its antigen remains unidentified. The record originates from a study of T cells in localized non-small cell lung cancer. The CDR3 runs to 15 residues. V gave up 4 bases and J gave up 8 bases; unmatched junction bases: 10. Germline V gene lookup returns CDR1 KGHSH and CDR2 LQKENI. Repertoires were generated with immunoSEQ multiplex PCR, while TCRdb's copy carries only in-frame clones and drops some. The sample yields 20,000 to 25,000 clones, roughly 89% seen once. Study-wide results and caveats: Uninvolved adjacent lung had the highest recorded T cell clonality, with tumor below it. Among blood samples, higher T cell density accompanied longer overall survival. One tumor region alone was sequenced, and heterogeneity therefore remains possible.

The TCR comes from a male donor older than 55 with stage I squamous cell lung carcinoma. This rearrangement joins TRBV18 to TRBJ1-2; TRBD1 aligns across 10 bases. Specimen: peripheral blood, collected before any cancer treatment. The CDR3 nucleotides are TGTGCCAGCTCACTAAACCGGGACAGGGGACGGGGCTACACCTTC. As protein: CASSLNRDRGRGYTF.